These T cell receptor beta chains were read from a single sample in a study of OX40 agonist ivuxolimab in advanced cancers. Method: immunoSEQ multiplex PCR; TCRdb's copy keeps in-frame clones and lacks some. The sample lists 50,000 to 65,000 clones, around 81% occurring once. Specimen: CD4+ or CD8+ T cells sorted from blood, collected in a trial of the OX40 agonist ivuxolimab. The receptors stem from an adult with an advanced solid tumor such as melanoma, head and neck, liver or kidney cancer. CDR3s include the opening cysteine and the closing phenylalanine or tryptophan. A D gene is named only where the DNA matches it firmly. Where a row states a size, it is once, few, many or the class of an expanded clone; other rows omit it.

V,J,size,D,DNA,CDR3
TRBV30,TRBJ2-3,.,.,TGTGCCTGGAGAAAAAAAGGCGGGGGCACAGATACGCAGTATTTT,CAWRKKGGGTDTQYF
TRBV11-2,TRBJ1-2,.,.,TGTGCCAGCAGCACGGGGGATCGCGCGGGGGGCTACACCTTC,CASSTGDRAGGYTF
TRBV2,TRBJ2-5,once,TRBD2,TGTGCCAGCAACCTAGCGGTACAAGAGACCCAGTACTTC,CASNLAVQETQYF
TRBV7-9,TRBJ1-2,few,.,TGTGCCAGCAGCTTAACCGGGTTGATTGGCTACACCTTC,CASSLTGLIGYTF
TRBV10-2,TRBJ1-2,.,TRBD1,TGCGCCAGCAGTAACGACAGGGGCCGGGGGAATGGCTACACCTTC,CASSNDRGRGNGYTF
TRBV6-5,TRBJ1-5,.,.,TGTGCCAGCAGTTACTCGGAGGTTCAGCCCCAGCATTTT,CASSYSEVQPQHF
TRBV6-4,TRBJ1-6,.,.,TGTGCCAGCAGCTCCCCGGGGGCTTCACCCCTCCACTTT,CASSSPGASPLHF
TRBV2,TRBJ1-1,few,.,TGTGCCAGCGTGCGGAGCATGGACACTGAAGCTTTCTTT,CASVRSMDTEAFF
TRBV6-1,TRBJ1-1,.,TRBD1,TGTGCCACCCCGGGACAGGCGTCCACTGAAGCTTTCTTT,CATPGQASTEAFF
TRBV30,TRBJ1-1,.,.,TGTGCCTGGAGTGTAGGCAGGGACACTGAAGCTTTCTTT,CAWSVGRDTEAFF
TRBV30,TRBJ2-2,.,TRBD2,TGTGCCTGGAGTGTCGAGCGGGGGGCAATACCGAACACCGGGGAGCTGTTTTTT,CAWSVERGAIPNTGELFF
TRBV6-5,TRBJ1-2,medium-sized,.,TGTGCCAGCAGTCTAGAGTGGAGGGATGGCTACACCTTC,CASSLEWRDGYTF
TRBV5-8,TRBJ2-2,.,TRBD1,TGTGCCAGCAGCTTGCGGACAGGGGGCCCCGGGGAGCTGTTTTTT,CASSLRTGGPGELFF
TRBV6-5,TRBJ1-2,.,.,TGTGCCAGCAGCCAACAGGAAGGAAGCTATGGCTACACCTTC,CASSQQEGSYGYTF
TRBV2,TRBJ2-7,.,.,TGTGCCGCCGCAAGAGACGGAGCCTACGAGCAGTACTTC,CAAARDGAYEQYF
TRBV19,TRBJ2-3,.,.,TGTGCCAGTAGTATCACAGATACGCAGTATTTT,CASSITDTQYF
TRBV19,TRBJ1-5,.,.,TGTGCCAGTAGTATAGATCTTAGCAGGGGCCATCAGCCCCAGCATTTT,CASSIDLSRGHQPQHF
TRBV9,TRBJ1-4,.,TRBD1,TGTGCCAGCAGCGTAGGGGGACAGGGGAATGAAAAACTGTTTTTT,CASSVGGQGNEKLFF
TRBV5-4,TRBJ1-4,.,TRBD1,TGTGCCAGCAGCCGAACCGGGACAGGGGAACGAAAACTGTTTTTT,CASSRTGTGERKLFF
TRBV7-9,TRBJ2-7,.,.,TGTGCCAGCAGCTTACAAAGACAGACGTACGAGCAGTACTTC,CASSLQRQTYEQYF
TRBV11-3,TRBJ2-2,.,.,TGTGCCAGCAGCCCCACGGACAGCCCGAACACCGGGGAGCTGTTTTTT,CASSPTDSPNTGELFF
TRBV4-2,TRBJ2-4,.,.,TGTGCCAGCAGCCAAAGGGCGGTGGACATTCAGTACTTC,CASSQRAVDIQYF
TRBV7-2,TRBJ1-2,.,.,TGTGCCAGCGGATTACAGGTTACGGGTGGCTACACCTTC,CASGLQVTGGYTF
TRBV18,TRBJ2-3,once,TRBD2,TGTGCCAGCTCACCACTCGGCGGGGGGGCCAGAGATACGCAGTATTTT,CASSPLGGGARDTQYF
TRBV20-1,TRBJ1-2,.,.,TGCAGTGCTTCTTATGGCTACACCTTC,CSASYGYTF
TRBV6-1,TRBJ1-2,.,.,TGTGCCAGCAGTGAAGAACGCGGGACGGGCTATGGCTACACCTTC,CASSEERGTGYGYTF
TRBV7-2,TRBJ2-5,.,TRBD1,TGTGCCAGCAGCGTAGACAGGGGTCGAGAGACCCAGTACTTC,CASSVDRGRETQYF
TRBV19,TRBJ1-2,.,.,TGTGCCAGTAGTATTGGCCAGCTCTATGGCTACACCTTC,CASSIGQLYGYTF
TRBV19,TRBJ2-3,few,TRBD2,TGTGCCAGTAGCCGACTAGCGGGGAGCACAGATACGCAGTATTTT,CASSRLAGSTDTQYF
TRBV25-1,TRBJ2-1,.,TRBD1,TGTGCCAGCACCTCGCTGGGGGGGGACAGGGATCCAAATGAGCAGTTCTTC,CASTSLGGDRDPNEQFF
TRBV7-2,TRBJ2-2,.,TRBD1,TGTGCCAGCAGCTCACAGGGGGCGATACACGGGGAGCTGTTTTTT,CASSSQGAIHGELFF
TRBV14,TRBJ2-3,.,.,TGTGCCAGCAGCCAAGAAGTTGGAGGGGGCAGAGGTACGCAGTATTTT,CASSQEVGGGRGTQYF
TRBV12-5,TRBJ1-1,.,.,TGTGCTAGTGGTTGGGGCACTGAAGCTTTCTTT,CASGWGTEAFF
TRBV5-8,TRBJ2-4,.,.,TGTGCCAGCAGCTTTAAGGGTAGGGACATTCAGTACTTC,CASSFKGRDIQYF
TRBV15,TRBJ1-5,few,TRBD1,TGTGCCACCAGCAGAGACCCAGGGGGAAGCCAGCCCCAGCATTTT,CATSRDPGGSQPQHF
TRBV6-1,TRBJ1-6,.,TRBD1,TGTGCCAGCAGTGCCCTACAGGGGGCTGATTCACCCCTCCACTTT,CASSALQGADSPLHF
TRBV9,TRBJ2-1,.,.,TGTGCCAGCAGCGTAGGGACGTCTTACAATGAGCAGTTCTTC,CASSVGTSYNEQFF
TRBV11-2,TRBJ1-3,.,.,TGTGCCAGCAGCTCGACTCGAAACACCATATATTTT,CASSSTRNTIYF
TRBV5-4,TRBJ2-7,.,.,TGTGCCAGCAGCTCCCAGGGGAATCCCTACGAGCAGTACTTC,CASSSQGNPYEQYF
TRBV2,TRBJ1-3,once,TRBD1,TGTGCCAGCAGTAATGACAGGGGTACTGGAAACACCATATATTTT,CASSNDRGTGNTIYF
TRBV7-2,TRBJ2-1,.,.,TGTGCCAGCAGCTTAGACGAGGGGGAGCAGTTCTTC,CASSLDEGEQFF
TRBV12-5,TRBJ2-7,.,.,TGTGCTAGTGGTTTGGTAAGTATCTACGAGCAGTACTTC,CASGLVSIYEQYF
TRBV7-9,TRBJ2-3,.,.,TGTGCCAGCACCGAGGGGGGGAGGCAGTATTTT,CASTEGGRQYF
TRBV19,TRBJ1-1,.,.,TGTGCCAGTAGTATCGGAGTAGGGGGGAAGGCTTTCTTT,CASSIGVGGKAFF
TRBV6-1,TRBJ1-1,.,.,TGTGCCAGCAGTGACCCAAGTACAGGGACTGAAGCTTTCTTT,CASSDPSTGTEAFF
TRBV5-5,TRBJ2-1,.,.,TGTGCCAGCAGCTTGGCCAGACAGGCCCACAATGAGCAGTTCTTC,CASSLARQAHNEQFF
TRBV7-7,TRBJ2-1,.,TRBD2,TGTGCCAGCAGCTCCGGCTCGGGGACTAGCTCCTACAATGAGCAGTTCTTC,CASSSGSGTSSYNEQFF
TRBV4-2,TRBJ1-2,.,TRBD1,TGTGCCAGCAGCCAAGGGGGGACAGCCAGTTATGGCTACACCTTC,CASSQGGTASYGYTF
TRBV19,TRBJ2-1,.,.,TGTGCCAGTAGTATGGAGGAGAGTACAAGCTCCTACAATGAGCAGTTCTTC,CASSMEESTSSYNEQFF
TRBV4-1,TRBJ2-1,.,TRBD2,TGCGCCAGCAGCCAAGGGACTAGCGGGGGGGCCTATGAGCAGTTCTTC,CASSQGTSGGAYEQFF
TRBV20-1,TRBJ2-5,.,.,TGCAGTGCTAGAAGCCCTGAGACCCAGTACTTC,CSARSPETQYF
TRBV2,TRBJ2-5,.,.,TGTGCCAGCAGTGAAGTTAGGGCAGTCCAAGAGACCCAGTACTTC,CASSEVRAVQETQYF
TRBV6-4,TRBJ1-2,once,.,TGTGCCAGCGGGGGACCCTCCTATGGCTACACCTTC,CASGGPSYGYTF
TRBV5-5,TRBJ1-6,few,.,TGTGCCAGCAGCTTGGGACCAGGGGTGGTTAATTCACCCCTCCACTTT,CASSLGPGVVNSPLHF
TRBV11-2,TRBJ2-1,.,TRBD2,TGTGCCAGCAGCCGAGCGGGGGGCCACAATGAGCAGTTCTTC,CASSRAGGHNEQFF